Listed below are T cell receptor beta chains from one sample, sequenced in a study of OX40 agonist ivuxolimab in advanced cancers. The assay was immunoSEQ multiplex PCR, and TCRdb's table has in-frame clones only and misses some. This table has 70,000 to 75,000 clones, roughly 88% appearing once. The sample was CD4+ or CD8+ T cells sorted from blood, taken in a trial of the OX40 agonist ivuxolimab. All receptors come from an adult with an advanced solid tumor such as melanoma, head and neck, liver or kidney cancer. The CDR3 runs from the conserved cysteine through the conserved F or W. D genes are given only for firm matches. Clone size, where shown, is once, few, many, or a class for clones that have expanded.

TRBV7-9	.	once	TRBJ2-7	15	CASSLGGSGPYEQYF	TGTGCCAGCAGCTTAGGGGGTTCAGGGCCCTACGAGCAGTACTTC
TRBV2	.	.	TRBJ1-2	14	CASNDPGEAYGYTF	TGTGCCAGCAACGATCCTGGGGAGGCCTATGGCTACACCTTC
TRBV6-1	TRBD1	once	TRBJ2-3	14	CASSPGTDTDTQYF	TGTGCCAGCAGCCCCGGGACAGACACAGATACGCAGTATTTT
TRBV4-1	TRBD2	.	TRBJ2-1	15	CASSQGGGTYNEQFF	TGCGCCAGCAGCCAAGGGGGGGGAACTTACAATGAGCAGTTCTTC
TRBV9	.	.	TRBJ1-2	13	CASSVAWAEGYTF	TGTGCCAGCAGCGTAGCTTGGGCGGAAGGCTACACCTTC
TRBV10-1	TRBD2	.	TRBJ2-3	13	CASRSSGIDTQYF	TGCGCCAGCAGAAGTAGCGGGATTGATACGCAGTATTTT
TRBV5-1	.	.	TRBJ2-5	12	CASSLEQETQYF	TGCGCCAGCAGCTTGGAACAAGAGACCCAGTACTTC
TRBV28	.	few	TRBJ1-5	14	CASSLGISNQPQHF	TGTGCCAGCAGTTTGGGGATTAGCAATCAGCCCCAGCATTTT
TRBV6-5	.	.	TRBJ2-7	13	CASSRANAGEQYF	TGTGCCAGCAGTCGGGCGAACGCGGGCGAGCAGTACTTC
TRBV30	.	.	TRBJ2-4	15	CAWKWGTGAKNIQYF	TGTGCCTGGAAATGGGGGACGGGGGCCAAAAACATTCAGTACTTC
TRBV12-5	.	.	TRBJ1-5	13	CASALTGNQPQHF	TGTGCTAGTGCCTTAACAGGGAATCAGCCCCAGCATTTT
TRBV4-1	.	.	TRBJ1-2	14	CASTRDRLNYGYTF	TGCGCCAGCACCCGGGACCGGCTTAACTATGGCTACACCTTC
TRBV5-1	.	.	TRBJ1-5	13	CASSTAIDQPQHF	TGCGCCAGCAGCACAGCAATCGATCAGCCCCAGCATTTT
TRBV6-6	TRBD2	once	TRBJ2-1	14	CASGRTSVYNEQFF	TGTGCCAGCGGGAGGACTAGCGTTTACAATGAGCAGTTCTTC
TRBV7-3	.	.	TRBJ2-3	14	CASSKTISTDTQYF	TGTGCCAGCAGCAAAACCATTAGCACAGATACGCAGTATTTT
TRBV29-1	.	.	TRBJ1-2	12	CSVVGGNYGYTF	TGCAGCGTTGTGGGGGGAAACTATGGCTACACCTTC
TRBV5-1	.	.	TRBJ2-7	17	CASSLGKIPISSYEQYF	TGCGCCAGCAGCTTGGGAAAAATACCTATTAGCTCCTACGAGCAGTACTTC
TRBV19	.	.	TRBJ1-1	13	CASSSRREAEAFF	TGTGCCAGTAGTTCCCGTCGGGAAGCTGAAGCTTTCTTT
TRBV6-5	.	.	TRBJ2-7	13	CASSYRGTYEQYF	TGTGCCAGCAGTTACCGAGGTACCTACGAGCAGTACTTC
TRBV29-1	.	.	TRBJ1-1	13	CSVEGQGKTEAFF	TGCAGCGTTGAAGGGCAGGGGAAGACTGAAGCTTTCTTT
TRBV6-1	TRBD1	.	TRBJ2-1	15	CASSEWTGIYNEQFF	TGTGCCAGCAGTGAATGGACAGGGATTTACAATGAGCAGTTCTTC
TRBV10-3	TRBD1	.	TRBJ1-1	15	CAARDRGRGGSEAFF	TGTGCCGCCCGGGACAGGGGACGGGGGGGTTCTGAAGCTTTCTTT
TRBV5-1	.	.	TRBJ1-3	17	CASSLAGTSFSGNTIYF	TGCGCCAGCAGCTTGGCGGGCACCTCTTTCTCTGGAAACACCATATATTTT
TRBV25-1	.	.	TRBJ1-2	12	CASRKAHYGYTF	TGTGCCAGCAGAAAGGCCCACTATGGCTACACCTTC
TRBV30	.	.	TRBJ1-4	15	CAWSFDRTTNEKLFF	TGTGCCTGGAGTTTTGACAGAACAACTAATGAAAAACTGTTTTTT
TRBV6-1	TRBD1	.	TRBJ2-1	14	CASSSQGAYNEQFF	TGTGCCAGCTCGTCGCAGGGGGCTTACAATGAGCAGTTCTTC
TRBV18	.	.	TRBJ1-1	13	CASSPDTLVEAFF	TGTGCCAGCTCACCCGATACACTGGTTGAAGCTTTCTTT
TRBV6-1	.	.	TRBJ2-1	16	CASSDYLRRAYNEQFF	TGTGCCAGCAGTGATTATCTGCGAAGGGCCTACAATGAGCAGTTCTTC
TRBV6-1	TRBD1	.	TRBJ1-1	14	CASSRTGYDTEAFF	TGTGCCAGCAGCAGGACAGGGTATGACACTGAAGCTTTCTTT
TRBV27	.	.	TRBJ1-5	15	CASRPPGGGNQPQHF	TGTGCCAGCAGACCCCCGGGAGGAGGCAATCAGCCCCAGCATTTT
TRBV6-4	.	few	TRBJ2-7	15	CASSDIPRETYEQYF	TGTGCCAGCAGTGACATACCCAGGGAAACCTACGAGCAGTACTTC
TRBV27	TRBD1	.	TRBJ2-7	14	CASKPGQGATGQYF	TGTGCCAGCAAACCGGGACAGGGCGCAACGGGGCAGTACTTC
TRBV30	TRBD2	.	TRBJ2-7	17	CAWSVLYGERGNYEQYF	TGTGCCTGGAGTGTACTATATGGGGAGCGGGGAAACTACGAGCAGTACTTC
TRBV7-3	TRBD2	.	TRBJ2-1	18	CASSLKLAGGPAYNEQFF	TGTGCCAGCAGCTTAAAACTAGCGGGAGGGCCCGCATACAATGAGCAGTTCTTC
TRBV10-3	.	.	TRBJ1-2	15	CAISRQGGLNYGYTF	TGTGCCATCAGCCGGCAAGGGGGACTTAACTATGGCTACACCTTC
TRBV7-3	.	.	TRBJ2-7	15	CASSLGAGAQSEQYF	TGTGCCAGCAGCTTAGGGGCAGGGGCCCAAAGCGAGCAGTACTTC
TRBV28	TRBD1	.	TRBJ1-4	18	CASSFSPGQGTTNEKLFF	TGTGCCAGCAGTTTCAGTCCGGGACAGGGTACAACTAATGAAAAACTGTTTTTT
TRBV6-6	.	.	TRBJ2-7	15	CASSYSGGAGYEQYF	TGTGCCAGCAGTTACTCGGGCGGGGCGGGCTACGAGCAGTACTTC
TRBV30	.	.	TRBJ2-7	14	CAWSVHGAKYEQYF	TGTGCCTGGAGTGTACACGGGGCTAAATACGAGCAGTACTTC
TRBV4-1	.	.	TRBJ2-1	15	CASSQSLVPYNEQFF	TGCGCCAGCAGCCAAAGTTTAGTCCCCTACAATGAGCAGTTCTTC
TRBV7-2	.	.	TRBJ2-1	14	CASSGPGTPARQFF	TGTGCCAGCAGCGGCCCCGGGACCCCCGCACGGCAGTTCTTC
TRBV5-8	.	once	TRBJ2-7	11	CASSYRYEQYF	TGTGCTAGCAGCTACCGGTACGAGCAGTACTTC
TRBV25-1	TRBD1	.	TRBJ2-4	13	CASLGQGAIIQYF	TGTGCCAGCCTAGGACAGGGGGCAATCATTCAGTACTTC
TRBV5-1	.	.	TRBJ1-1	14	CASSFGFMNTEAFF	TGCGCCAGCAGCTTTGGGTTCATGAACACTGAAGCTTTCTTT